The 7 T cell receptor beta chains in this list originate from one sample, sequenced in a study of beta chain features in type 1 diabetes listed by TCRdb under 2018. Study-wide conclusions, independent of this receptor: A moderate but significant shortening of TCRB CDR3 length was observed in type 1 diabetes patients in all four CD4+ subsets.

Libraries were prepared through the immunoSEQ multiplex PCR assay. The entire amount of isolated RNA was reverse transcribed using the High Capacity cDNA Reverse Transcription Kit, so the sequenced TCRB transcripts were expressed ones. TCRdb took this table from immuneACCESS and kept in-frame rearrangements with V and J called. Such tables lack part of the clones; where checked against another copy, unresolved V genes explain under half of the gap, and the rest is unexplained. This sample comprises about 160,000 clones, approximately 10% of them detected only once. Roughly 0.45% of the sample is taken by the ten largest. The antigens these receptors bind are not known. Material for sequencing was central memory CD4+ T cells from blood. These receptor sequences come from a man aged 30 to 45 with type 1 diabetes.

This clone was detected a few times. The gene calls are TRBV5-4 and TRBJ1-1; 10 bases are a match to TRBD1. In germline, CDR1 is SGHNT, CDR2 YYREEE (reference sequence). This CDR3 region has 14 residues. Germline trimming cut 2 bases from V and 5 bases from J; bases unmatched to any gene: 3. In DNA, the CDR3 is TGTGCCAGCAGCTTACAGGACAGGGGGACTGAAGCTTTCTTT. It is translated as CASSLQDRGTEAFF.

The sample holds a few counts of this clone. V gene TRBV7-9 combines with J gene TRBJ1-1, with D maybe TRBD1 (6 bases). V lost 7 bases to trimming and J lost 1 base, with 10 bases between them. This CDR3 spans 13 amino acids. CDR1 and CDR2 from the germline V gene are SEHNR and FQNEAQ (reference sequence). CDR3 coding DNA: TGTGCCAGCAACCCGACAGGGAACACTGAAGCTTTCTTT. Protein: CASNPTGNTEAFF.

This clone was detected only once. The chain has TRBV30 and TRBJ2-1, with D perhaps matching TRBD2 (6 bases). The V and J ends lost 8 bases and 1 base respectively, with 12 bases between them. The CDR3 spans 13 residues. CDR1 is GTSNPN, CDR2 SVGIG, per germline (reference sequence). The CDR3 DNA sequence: TGTGCCGAAGCCCGGGGGTCCTACAATGAGCAGTTCTTC. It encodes CAEARGSYNEQFF.

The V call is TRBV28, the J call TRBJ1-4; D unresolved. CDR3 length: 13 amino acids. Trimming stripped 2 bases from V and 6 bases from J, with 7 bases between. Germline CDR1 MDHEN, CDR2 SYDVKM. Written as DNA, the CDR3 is TGTGCCAGCAGTTTACCCCAGGATGAAAAACTGTTTTTT. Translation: CASSLPQDEKLFF.

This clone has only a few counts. This chain's CDR3 is CASRGGGTAPTTIYF. CDR3 bases: TGTGCCAGCAGGGGCGGCGGGACAGCTCCGACCACCATATATTTT. V and J are TRBV7-8 and TRBJ1-3, with 7 bases matching TRBD1. J was trimmed by 9 bases and V by 6 bases; bases with no gene match: 14. The CDR3 sequence is 15 residues long. Germline CDR1 reads SGHVS; CDR2 reads FQNEAQ.

CDR3 sequence: CASSPTPGVTYEQYF. The CDR3 DNA is TGTGCCAGCTCACCAACCCCAGGGGTAACCTACGAGCAGTACTTC. The rearrangement links TRBV18 to TRBJ2-7, with D possibly matching TRBD1 (6 bases). This CDR3 spans 15 amino acids. The V end was cut by 2 bases, the J end by 2 bases, with 13 bases between. Germline assignment: CDR1 KGHSH and CDR2 LQKENI.

The CDR3 sequence is CSVEDQGLGYGYTF. The CDR3 region has the DNA TGCAGCGTTGAAGACCAGGGGTTGGGCTATGGCTACACCTTC. The chain carries TRBV29-1 and TRBJ1-2, with D possibly matching TRBD1 (6 bases). Germline V lookup: CDR1 SQVTM, CDR2 ANQGSEA. Trimming cost V 0 bases and J 4 bases, with 12 bases left between them. The length of the CDR3 is 14 residues.